This TCR beta chain comes out of a study of cytotoxic CD8 clonotypes in ibrutinib-treated CLL. Notes on the study in general: Patients had baseline clonality above age-matched healthy donors, and this clonality moved with circulating CD8+ T-cell counts.

Comment on this clone: The antigen remains undetermined.

The germline V gene has CDR1 MNHEY and CDR2 SVGAGI. Trimming took off 8 bases at V and 5 bases at J, with 15 bases between the two ends. The CDR3 contains 14 residues. Measured with immunoSEQ multiplex PCR; TCRdb has only the in-frame clones, and not every one. Among about 85,000 clones listed, 70% to 80% were seen once. This sequence joins TRBV6-5 and TRBJ2-2, with D possibly being TRBD1 (5 bases). The sequencing used PBMCs, collected after 12 months of ibrutinib treatment. The sequence was obtained from a human donor with chronic lymphocytic leukemia. This CDR3 is CASPPLKGTGELFF. DNA of the CDR3: TGTGCCAGCCCCCCCCTCAAGGGGACCGGGGAGCTGTTTTTT.